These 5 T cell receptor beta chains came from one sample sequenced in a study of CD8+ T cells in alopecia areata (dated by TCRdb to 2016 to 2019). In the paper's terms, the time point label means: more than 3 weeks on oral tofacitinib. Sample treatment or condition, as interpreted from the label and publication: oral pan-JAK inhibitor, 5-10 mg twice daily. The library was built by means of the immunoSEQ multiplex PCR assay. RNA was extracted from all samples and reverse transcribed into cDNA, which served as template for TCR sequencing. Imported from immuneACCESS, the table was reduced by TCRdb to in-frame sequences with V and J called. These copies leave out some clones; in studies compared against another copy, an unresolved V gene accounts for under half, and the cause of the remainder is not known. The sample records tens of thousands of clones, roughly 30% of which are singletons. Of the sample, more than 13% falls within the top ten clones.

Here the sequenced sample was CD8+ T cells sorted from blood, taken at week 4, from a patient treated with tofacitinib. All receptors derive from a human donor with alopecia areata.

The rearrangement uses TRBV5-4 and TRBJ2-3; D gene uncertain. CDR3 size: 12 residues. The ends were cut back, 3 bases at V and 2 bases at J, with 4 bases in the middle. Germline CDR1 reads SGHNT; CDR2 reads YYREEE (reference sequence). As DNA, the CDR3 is TGTGCCAGCAGCTCCTACACAGATACGCAGTATTTT. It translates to CASSSYTDTQYF.

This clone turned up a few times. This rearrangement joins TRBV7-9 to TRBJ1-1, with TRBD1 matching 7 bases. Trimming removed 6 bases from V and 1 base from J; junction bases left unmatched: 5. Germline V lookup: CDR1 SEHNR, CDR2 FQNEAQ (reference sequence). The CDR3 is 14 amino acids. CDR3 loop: CASSTGDTNTEAFF. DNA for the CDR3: TGTGCCAGCAGTACAGGGGACACGAACACTGAAGCTTTCTTT. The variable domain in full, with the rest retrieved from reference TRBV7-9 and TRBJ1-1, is DTGVSQNPRHKITKRGQNVTFRCDPISEHNRLYWYRQTLGQGPEFLTYFQNEAQLEKSRLLSDRFSAERPKGSFSTLEIQRTEQGDSAMYLCASSTGDTNTEAFFGQGTRLTVV.

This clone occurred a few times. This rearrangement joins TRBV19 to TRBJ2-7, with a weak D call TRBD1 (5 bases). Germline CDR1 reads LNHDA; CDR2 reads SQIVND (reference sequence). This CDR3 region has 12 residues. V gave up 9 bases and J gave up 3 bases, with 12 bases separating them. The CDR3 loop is CASRRQGYEQYF. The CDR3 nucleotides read TGTGCCAGCCGCCGGCAGGGCTACGAGCAGTACTTC. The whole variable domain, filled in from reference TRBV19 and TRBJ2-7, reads DGGITQSPKYLFRKEGQNVTLSCEQNLNHDAMYWYRQDPGQGLRLIYYSQIVNDFQKGDIAEGYSVSREKKESFPLTVTSAQKNPTAFYLCASRRQGYEQYFGPGTRLTVT.

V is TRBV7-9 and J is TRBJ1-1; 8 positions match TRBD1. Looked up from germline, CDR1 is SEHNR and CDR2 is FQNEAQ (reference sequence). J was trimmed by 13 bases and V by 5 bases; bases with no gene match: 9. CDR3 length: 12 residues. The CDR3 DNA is TGTGCCAGCAGCCTGGACAGGGCAATGGATTTCTTT. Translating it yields CASSLDRAMDFF. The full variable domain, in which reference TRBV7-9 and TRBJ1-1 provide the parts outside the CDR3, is DTGVSQNPRHKITKRGQNVTFRCDPISEHNRLYWYRQTLGQGPEFLTYFQNEAQLEKSRLLSDRFSAERPKGSFSTLEIQRTEQGDSAMYLCASSLDRAMDFFGQGTRLTVV.

The CDR3 sequence is CASSPLAGVNHEQYF. The CDR3 region has the DNA TGCGCCAGCAGCCCTCTAGCGGGAGTAAACCACGAGCAGTACTTC. This rearrangement joins TRBV4-1 to TRBJ2-7, with 10 positions matching TRBD2. The V segment lost 4 bases and the J segment 5 bases; nucleotides outside the gene matches: 8. This CDR3 spans 15 amino acids. Germline CDR1 and CDR2: MGHRA and YSYEKL.